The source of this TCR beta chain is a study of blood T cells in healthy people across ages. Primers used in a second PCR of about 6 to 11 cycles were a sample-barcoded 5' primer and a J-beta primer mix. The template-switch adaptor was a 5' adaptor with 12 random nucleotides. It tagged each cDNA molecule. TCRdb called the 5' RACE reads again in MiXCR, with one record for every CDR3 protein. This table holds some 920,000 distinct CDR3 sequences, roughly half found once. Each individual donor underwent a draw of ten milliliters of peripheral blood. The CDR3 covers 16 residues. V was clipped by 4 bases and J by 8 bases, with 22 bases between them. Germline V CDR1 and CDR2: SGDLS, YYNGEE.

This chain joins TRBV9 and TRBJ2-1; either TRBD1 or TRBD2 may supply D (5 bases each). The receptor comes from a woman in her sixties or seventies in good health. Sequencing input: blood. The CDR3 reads CASSRYGTRGLDEQFF. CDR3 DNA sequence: TGTGCCAGCAGCAGGTACGGGACCCGGGGTTTAGATGAGCAGTTCTTC.